The present T cell receptor beta chain was sequenced within a study of control samples from healthy donors and cancer patients. The method was immunoSEQ multiplex PCR; TCRdb's version includes in-frame clones alone and lacks a portion of them. The table includes about 98,000 clones, just over 90% detected once. This clone was counted a single time. Germline CDR1 and CDR2: WSHSY and SAAADI. The CDR3 has 18 amino acids. Trimming at V came to 0 bases and at J to 3 bases, leaving 14 bases not matched to a gene. The sequence came from a woman between 18 and 30 years old in good health. The chain combines TRBV10-2 with TRBJ2-7; 7 bases fit TRBD2. The sample consisted of blood. CDR3 in DNA: TGCGCCAGCAGTGAGTCGGGAGGGTATAAGAGAATAAGCTACGAGCAGTACTTC. It yields the protein CASSESGGYKRISYEQYF.